The T cell receptor beta chain described here comes from a study of cytotoxic CD8 clonotypes in ibrutinib-treated CLL. From germline, CDR1 is SGHNT and CDR2 YYREEE (reference sequence). Trimming took 4 bases from V and 7 from J; bases not matched to a gene: 9. CDR3 length: 16 residues. Investigators sought sequencing depths of between 1 in 200,000 and 1 in 1 million T cells. The protocol was immunoSEQ multiplex PCR, while the TCRdb copy is restricted to in-frame clones and leaves out a portion. Of tens of thousands of clones listed, 68% are singletons. Sample: PBMCs, taken after 12 months of ibrutinib treatment. V is TRBV5-4 and J is TRBJ2-3; 13 bases agree with TRBD2. The TCR originated in a human donor with chronic lymphocytic leukemia. The CDR3 DNA is TGTGCCAGCAGCATGGGGGGACTAGCGGGGACAAATACGCAGTATTTT. Translated, it gives CASSMGGLAGTNTQYF. The full variable domain, its missing parts supplied by reference TRBV5-4 and TRBJ2-3, is ETGVTQSPTHLIKTRGQQVTLRCSSQSGHNTVSWYQQALGQGPQFIFQYYREEENGRGNFPPRFSGLQFPNYSSELNVNALELDDSALYLCASSMGGLAGTNTQYFGPGTRLTVL.